These 27 T cell receptor beta chains came from one sample sequenced in a study of shared clonotypes between healthy human individuals. The data were produced by immunoSEQ multiplex PCR, yet TCRdb's version contains in-frame clones alone and is incomplete. Counted here are millions of clones, approximately 95% occurring once; the ten biggest clones make up 0.3% to 0.4%. The sequenced sample consisted of naive CD4+ T cells from PBMCs. This sample's subset: CD45RA+ positively selected. These receptors originate from a man aged 18 to 30 in good health. Some clones in this sample may be carry-over from other donors' samples.

J is TRBJ2-3 and V is TRBV6-4; 10 bases match TRBD1. The CDR3 is 15 amino acids. Trimming removed 5 bases from V and 3 bases from J; junction bases left unmatched: 5. Germline V gene data show CDR1 as MRHNA and CDR2 as SNTAGT. The chain's CDR3 is CASSYQGQGTDTQYF. CDR3 DNA sequence: TGTGCCAGCAGTTACCAGGGACAGGGGACAGATACGCAGTATTTT.

As concerns this clone: The same CDR3 is also encoded by other DNA sequences in this sample. CDR3 sequence: CSVGRSYTGELFF. CDR3 nucleotides: TGCAGCGTTGGTCGGAGCTACACCGGGGAGCTGTTTTTT. V is TRBV29-1 and J is TRBJ2-2, with D unclear. CDR3 length: 13 amino acids. Trimming took off 4 bases at V and 3 bases at J, with 9 bases between the two ends. The germline V gene has CDR1 SQVTM and CDR2 ANQGSEA.

The chain combines TRBV7-2 with TRBJ1-2, with TRBD1 matching over 7 bases. V lost 4 bases, J lost 6 bases, and 5 bases stayed unmatched. Germline assignment: CDR1 SGHTA and CDR2 FQGNSA. The CDR3 loop spans 13 amino acids. In DNA form, the CDR3 reads TGTGCCAGCAGCTACAGGGGCCGGGATGGCTACACCTTC. This sequence encodes CASSYRGRDGYTF.

V gene TRBV27 combines with J gene TRBJ1-4, with D unclear. Per the germline V gene, CDR1 is MNHEY and CDR2 is SMNVEV (reference sequence). CDR3 size: 14 residues. With 7 bases removed from V and 3 bases from J, the gap between germline ends came to 12 bases. Here the CDR3 DNA reads TGTGCCAGCAAGGAGCTACGGTCTAATGAAAAACTGTTTTTT. This gives the protein CASKELRSNEKLFF.

This chain connects TRBV28 to TRBJ1-4, with D possibly being TRBD1 (6 bases). From germline, CDR1 is MDHEN and CDR2 SYDVKM. The CDR3 loop spans 14 amino acids. V was clipped by 4 bases and J by 11 bases, with 17 bases between them. Written as DNA, the CDR3 is TGTGCCAGCAGTTCCCCGGGGCAGGGGAGCAAACTGTTTTTT. Protein product: CASSSPGQGSKLFF. The full variable domain, in which reference TRBV28 and TRBJ1-4 provide the parts outside the CDR3, is DVKVTQSSRYLVKRTGEKVFLECVQDMDHENMFWYRQDPGLGLRLIYFSYDVKMKEKGDIPEGYSVSREKKERFSLILESASTNQTSMYLCASSSPGQGSKLFFGSGTQLSVL.

The CDR3 protein is CASSQEGLAGGSSYEQYF. The DNA for the CDR3 is TGCGCCAGCAGCCAAGAGGGACTAGCGGGAGGGAGCTCCTACGAGCAGTACTTC. This chain connects TRBV4-1 to TRBJ2-7, with 16 bases identical to TRBD2. CDR3 length equals 18 residues. Trimming cost V 0 bases and J 0 bases; bases outside gene matches: 2. CDR1 is MGHRA and CDR2 is YSYEKL in the germline V gene.

Details on this clone: The sample holds other DNA sequences that translate to the same CDR3. The V and J genes are TRBV6-4 and TRBJ1-5, with D uncertain. Germline-derived CDR1 and CDR2 are MRHNA and SNTAGT. The CDR3 spans 12 residues. V was cut by 2 bases and J by 4 bases, with 3 bases left in between. The CDR3 spells CASSDRNQPQHF. In DNA, the CDR3 is TGTGCCAGCAGTGACAGGAATCAGCCCCAGCATTTT.

V usage is TRBV18 and J usage is TRBJ2-3, with 11 bases that match TRBD2. The CDR3 extends over 16 amino acids. Germline CDR1 is KGHSH and CDR2 is LQKENI. The V segment lost 5 bases and the J segment 5 bases; nucleotides outside the gene matches: 9. CDR3 protein: CASSTGTSGRIDTQYF. CDR3 nucleotide sequence: TGTGCCAGCTCAACCGGGACTAGCGGACGAATAGATACGCAGTATTTT.

The J gene is TRBJ2-3, the V gene TRBV5-1; D call uncertain. V was shortened by 6 bases and J by 2 bases, with 16 bases between the two germline ends. The CDR3 extends over 15 amino acids. The germline V gene encodes CDR1 SGHRS and CDR2 YFSETQ. For the CDR3, the DNA is TGCGCCAGCACCTCCTCGCCCTTTTCCACAGATACGCAGTATTTT. Translation gives CASTSSPFSTDTQYF. The whole variable domain, remainder taken from reference TRBV5-1 and TRBJ2-3, is KAGVTQTPRYLIKTRGQQVTLSCSPISGHRSVSWYQQTPGQGLQFLFEYFSETQRNKGNFPGRFSGRQFSNSRSEMNVSTLELGDSALYLCASTSSPFSTDTQYFGPGTRLTVL.

This chain links TRBV13 with TRBJ2-3, with D unresolved. This CDR3 has 16 amino acids. Per germline, CDR1 PRHDT and CDR2 FYEKMQ (reference sequence). Trimming cost V 7 bases and J 6 bases, with 23 bases left between them. Here the CDR3 DNA reads TGTGCCAGCATCCTCCTGGGTCGCTTCTCAAGGGATACGCAGTATTTT. Its translation is CASILLGRFSRDTQYF.

This clone has a single count. The V and J genes are TRBV7-2 and TRBJ2-7; a weak D match, TRBD2 (5 bases). This CDR3 is built from 14 residues. CDR1 and CDR2 from the germline V gene are SGHTA and FQGNSA. V was pared by 7 bases and J by 0 bases, with 13 bases between. The CDR3 coding sequence is TGTGCCAGCACCCTTATAGCGTCCTCCTACGAGCAGTACTTC. This gives the protein CASTLIASSYEQYF.

In the case of this clone: Other DNA sequences of this sample code for an identical CDR3. The chain links TRBV5-1 to TRBJ2-7; 7 nucleotides align to TRBD1. The length of the CDR3 is 14 residues. The germline gives CDR1 SGHRS, CDR2 YFSETQ. J lost 1 base, V lost 2 bases, and 3 bases had no gene match. CDR3 DNA sequence: TGCGCCAGCAGCTTAGTACAGGGGTCCTACGAGCAGTACTTC. Translated: CASSLVQGSYEQYF.

This chain joins TRBV7-2 and TRBJ1-5, with D perhaps matching TRBD1 (5 bases). This CDR3 region has 16 residues. V lost 0 bases, J lost 4 bases, and 13 bases lay in between. Germline CDR1 SGHTA, CDR2 FQGNSA. Here the CDR3 reads CASSLADRGGNQPQHF. CDR3 sequence (DNA): TGTGCCAGCAGCTTAGCGGACCGGGGCGGTAATCAGCCCCAGCATTTT.

This clone was picked up one time. This chain joins TRBV7-9 and TRBJ1-1, with 7 bases aligning to TRBD1. Germline CDR1 SEHNR, CDR2 FQNEAQ (reference sequence). V gave up 3 bases and J gave up 8 bases; unmatched junction bases: 3. The CDR3 consists of 12 residues. CDR3 region: CASSFRGREAFF. CDR3 nucleotides: TGTGCCAGCAGCTTTAGGGGGCGCGAAGCTTTCTTT.

In the case of this clone: The same CDR3 can be traced to other DNA sequences in this sample. The gene calls are TRBV5-1 and TRBJ2-5, with 8 bases lining up with TRBD1. The germline V gene encodes CDR1 SGHRS and CDR2 YFSETQ. Trimming at V came to 4 bases and at J to 4 bases, leaving 6 bases not matched to a gene. The CDR3 is 14 residues long. CDR3 in amino acids: CASSVQGAGETQYF. CDR3 sequence (DNA): TGCGCCAGCAGCGTGCAGGGGGCAGGAGAGACCCAGTACTTC.

The J gene is TRBJ2-3, the V gene TRBV5-1; 12 bases match TRBD2. Germline CDR1 reads SGHRS; CDR2 reads YFSETQ. The CDR3 sequence is 14 residues long. V lost 7 bases to trimming and J lost 6 bases; unmatched junction nucleotides: 6. The CDR3 is CASARLAGEDTQYF. The CDR3 nucleotides are TGCGCCAGCGCGAGACTAGCGGGAGAGGATACGCAGTATTTT.

The chain uses TRBV15 and TRBJ2-5; the D call may be TRBD1 or TRBD2 (5 bases each). The CDR3 has 14 amino acids. V lost 0 bases and J 7 bases, leaving 12 bases between the germline ends. Germline V gene data show CDR1 as LNHNV and CDR2 as YYDKDF (reference sequence). CDR3 amino acids: CATSRDPGTGTQYF. The CDR3 bases are TGTGCCACCAGCAGAGATCCCGGGACCGGGACCCAGTACTTC.

The CDR3 loop reads CASSLFGENTYGYTF. The CDR3 region has the DNA TGCGCCAGCAGCTTGTTTGGGGAGAATACCTATGGCTACACCTTC. V gene TRBV5-1 combines with J gene TRBJ1-2; no definite D call. Trimming removed 1 base from V and 4 bases from J, with 14 bases in between. The CDR3 is made up of 15 amino acids. Germline assignment: CDR1 SGHRS and CDR2 YFSETQ.

The chain uses TRBV7-3 and TRBJ2-7, with D possibly matching TRBD2 (6 bases). CDR3 length: 15 amino acids. With 4 bases removed from V and 3 bases from J, the gap between germline ends came to 16 bases. CDR1 SGHTA and CDR2 FQGTGA come from the germline V gene. CDR3 DNA sequence: TGTGCCAGCAGCTCACGCGGCGGGGCAAACTACGAGCAGTACTTC. It translates to CASSSRGGANYEQYF.

The count of this clone is one. Other DNA sequences in this specimen translate into the identical CDR3. V gene TRBV29-1 combines with J gene TRBJ2-5; no clear D gene. The CDR3 contains 10 residues. Germline CDR1 and CDR2: SQVTM and ANQGSEA. Trimming cost V 4 bases and J 4 bases, with 4 bases left between them. This CDR3 reads CSVGPETQYF. CDR3 nucleotides: TGCAGCGTTGGCCCAGAGACCCAGTACTTC. Full variable domain (missing parts from reference TRBV29-1 and TRBJ2-5): SAVISQKPSRDICQRGTSLTIQCQVDSQVTMMFWYRQQPGQSLTLIATANQGSEATYESGFVIDKFPISRPNLTFSTLTVSNMSPEDSSIYLCSVGPETQYFGPGTRLLVL.

The CDR3 nucleotides are TGTGCCAGCACTCCTCTAGCGGGGAACACCGGGGAGCTGTTTTTT. Amino acids: CASTPLAGNTGELFF. V gene TRBV9 combines with J gene TRBJ2-2; 8 bases are a match to TRBD2. V lost 6 bases and J lost 1; bases outside the gene matches: 5. This CDR3 spans 15 amino acids. Germline values: CDR1 SGDLS, CDR2 YYNGEE.

The chain couples TRBV5-1 to TRBJ2-7; 9 nucleotides agree with TRBD1. CDR3 size: 16 residues. The germline V gene encodes CDR1 SGHRS and CDR2 YFSETQ. Trimming removed 3 bases from V and 3 bases from J; junction bases left unmatched: 10. The CDR3 DNA reads TGCGCCAGCAGCTCCTCGGGGACAGGGACTATCTACGAGCAGTACTTC. It yields the protein CASSSSGTGTIYEQYF.

This chain links TRBV7-2 with TRBJ2-1, with D tentatively TRBD2 (5 bases). The CDR3 extends over 15 amino acids. CDR1 and CDR2 from the germline V gene are SGHTA and FQGNSA. V was clipped by 5 bases and J by 14 bases, with 25 bases between them. CDR3 residues: CASSPSEASRKQEFF. CDR3 in DNA: TGTGCCAGCAGCCCGTCGGAGGCTAGCCGCAAGCAGGAGTTCTTC.

V and J are TRBV18 and TRBJ2-3; D is undetermined. CDR3 size: 13 residues. V lost 6 bases to trimming and J lost 2 bases, with 9 bases between them. Germline CDR1 and CDR2: KGHSH and LQKENI. CDR3 sequence (DNA): TGTGCCAGCTCCGGCAGTATCACAGATACGCAGTATTTT. Its translation: CASSGSITDTQYF.

The rearrangement uses TRBV29-1 and TRBJ2-1; a possible D gene is TRBD1 (5 bases). CDR1 and CDR2 from the germline V gene are SQVTM and ANQGSEA. With 1 base removed from V and 4 bases from J, the gap between germline ends came to 11 bases. This CDR3 contains 14 residues. The CDR3: CSVEGGRPYNEQFF. For the CDR3, the DNA is TGCAGCGTTGAAGGGGGCAGGCCTTACAATGAGCAGTTCTTC.

V and J are TRBV28 and TRBJ1-3; the D gene is possibly TRBD1 (5 bases). This CDR3 region has 14 residues. Germline CDR1 reads MDHEN; CDR2 reads SYDVKM. Trimming removed 6 bases from V and 5 bases from J, with 14 bases in between. The CDR3 reads CASSPAGGRNTIYF. The CDR3 nucleotides read TGTGCCAGCAGCCCCGCTGGGGGACGAAACACCATATATTTT. Looking up the rest from reference TRBV28 and TRBJ1-3 gives the full variable domain: DVKVTQSSRYLVKRTGEKVFLECVQDMDHENMFWYRQDPGLGLRLIYFSYDVKMKEKGDIPEGYSVSREKKERFSLILESASTNQTSMYLCASSPAGGRNTIYFGEGSWLTVV.

V usage is TRBV5-1 and J usage is TRBJ2-7; 7 nucleotides line up with TRBD1. Germline-derived CDR1 and CDR2 are SGHRS and YFSETQ. V was clipped by 4 bases and J by 3 bases; unmatched bases: 10. The CDR3 spans 15 residues. CDR3 in amino acids: CASSPGQVFSYEQYF. The CDR3 DNA reads TGCGCCAGCAGCCCCGGACAGGTTTTTAGCTACGAGCAGTACTTC.